The 8 T cell receptor beta chains reported below all come from one sample, sequenced in a study of control samples from healthy donors and cancer patients (dated by TCRdb to about 2020). The library was prepared using the immunoSEQ multiplex PCR assay. Here the immuneACCESS table is served through TCRdb, limited to in-frame sequences with V and J called. Missing clones are a known gap in these copies; in checked studies unresolved V genes cover under half, and the rest lacks a known reason. The table for this sample lists about 110,000 clones; approximately 90% of them were counted only once. Of the sample, around 17% falls within the top ten clones. Source material: blood. These TCRs come from a woman in her fifties or sixties in good health.

The chain has TRBV7-9 and TRBJ1-1, with a possible D match to TRBD1 (5 bases). This CDR3 has 15 residues. The germline V and J ends were trimmed by 2 bases and 1 base, with 11 bases remaining between them. The germline gives CDR1 SEHNR, CDR2 FQNEAQ (reference sequence). CDR3: CASSLRDGRNTEAFF. CDR3 bases: TGTGCCAGCAGCTTACGGGACGGGCGGAACACTGAAGCTTTCTTT.

The gene calls are TRBV29-1 and TRBJ2-5; a weak D match, TRBD2 (6 bases). Trimming shortened V by 7 bases and J by 1 base, and 19 bases separated the two germline ends. The V gene's germline CDR1 is SQVTM and CDR2 ANQGSEA. The CDR3 has 15 residues. CDR3 sequence (DNA): TGCAGCGCCGTAGGGGCGGGGACGTTCCAAGAGACCCAGTACTTC. This codes for CSAVGAGTFQETQYF.

The rearrangement joins TRBV7-9 to TRBJ2-3; D possibly matches TRBD1 or TRBD2 (5 bases each). The CDR3 is 14 amino acids. The V end was cut by 4 bases, the J end by 2 bases, with 10 bases between. CDR1 and CDR2 (germline): SEHNR, FQNEAQ (reference sequence). This CDR3 is CASSSGTPTDTQYF. The CDR3 bases are TGTGCCAGCAGCTCCGGGACCCCCACAGATACGCAGTATTTT.

The rearrangement links TRBV3-1 (or the pseudogene TRBV3-2) to TRBJ2-5, with D possibly being TRBD2 (6 bases). Per germline, CDR1 LGHDT and CDR2 YNNKEL (reference sequence). The CDR3 is 12 residues long. Trimming stripped 11 bases from V and 4 bases from J, with 14 bases between. Here the CDR3 DNA reads TGTGCCTCCAAGAGGGGAGGAGAGACCCAGTACTTC. Protein: CASKRGGETQYF.

The J gene is TRBJ2-2, the V gene TRBV2; 8 bases match TRBD1. Germline-derived CDR1 and CDR2 are SNHLY and FYNNEI. The CDR3 loop spans 15 amino acids. V lost 7 bases to trimming and J lost 4 bases; unmatched junction nucleotides: 8. CDR3 sequence (DNA): TGTGCCAGCACCCGCGACAGGGGAGGCACCGGGGAGCTGTTTTTT. Translating gives CASTRDRGGTGELFF.

This sequence joins TRBV11-2 and TRBJ2-5; no firm D call. With 1 base removed from V and 1 base from J, the gap between germline ends came to 10 bases. This CDR3 comprises 15 residues. CDR1 SGHAT and CDR2 FQNNGV come from the germline V gene. The CDR3 nucleotides read TGTGCCAGCAGCTTAGGGCCCCTGTCCCAAGAGACCCAGTACTTC. It yields the protein CASSLGPLSQETQYF.

This sequence joins TRBV30 and TRBJ1-1; TRBD1 might be the D (6 bases). The length of the CDR3 is 13 residues. Trimming took 5 bases from V and 1 from J, leaving 11 bases between them. CDR1 is GTSNPN, CDR2 SVGIG, per germline (reference sequence). The CDR3 loop is CAWSGQPNTEAFF. The CDR3 region has the DNA TGTGCCTGGTCGGGACAACCGAACACTGAAGCTTTCTTT.

The chain combines TRBV5-6 with TRBJ2-7; 10 bases are shared with TRBD2. V lost 2 bases, J lost 6 bases, and 8 bases stayed unmatched. The CDR3 runs 15 residues. The V gene's germline CDR1 is SGHDT and CDR2 YYEEEE. The DNA of the CDR3 is TGTGCCAGCAGCTTATGGCTAGCGGGAGTATCCGAGCAGTACGTC. Translated, it gives CASSLWLAGVSEQYV.